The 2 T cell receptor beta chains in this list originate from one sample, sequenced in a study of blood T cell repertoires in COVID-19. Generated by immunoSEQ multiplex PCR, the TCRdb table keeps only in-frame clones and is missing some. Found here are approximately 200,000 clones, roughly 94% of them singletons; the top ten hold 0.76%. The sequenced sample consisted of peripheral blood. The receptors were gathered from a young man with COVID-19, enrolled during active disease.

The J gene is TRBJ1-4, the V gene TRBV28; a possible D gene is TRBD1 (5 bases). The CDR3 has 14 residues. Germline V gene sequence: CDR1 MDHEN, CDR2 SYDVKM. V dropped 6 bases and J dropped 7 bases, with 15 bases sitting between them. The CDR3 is CASSLVGGGEKLFF. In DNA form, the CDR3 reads TGTGCCAGCAGCCTTGTGGGGGGGGGTGAAAAACTGTTTTTT.

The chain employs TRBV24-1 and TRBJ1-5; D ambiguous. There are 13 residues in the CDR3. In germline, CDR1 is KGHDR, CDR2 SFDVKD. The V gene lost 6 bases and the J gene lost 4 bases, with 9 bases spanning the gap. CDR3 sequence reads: CATSSGLNQPQHF. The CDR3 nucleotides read TGTGCCACCAGTAGTGGACTTAATCAGCCCCAGCATTTT.